This is a list of T cell receptor beta chains from one sample in a study of OX40 agonist ivuxolimab in advanced cancers. Libraries were prepared by immunoSEQ multiplex PCR; TCRdb keeps only in-frame clonotypes and omits some of them. The sample includes over 60,000 clones, around 83% of them seen just once. This specimen consisted of CD4+ or CD8+ T cells sorted from blood, obtained in a trial of the OX40 agonist ivuxolimab. The receptors were gathered from an adult with an advanced solid tumor such as melanoma, head and neck, liver or kidney cancer. Each CDR3 is given with its conserved first and last residue. Fields, in order: D gene, clone size, V gene, J gene, CDR3 DNA, CDR3 protein. A D gene is named only where the DNA matches it firmly. For some rows the clone size is stated as once, few or many, or as a class when expanded; others skip it.

>-|-|TRBV4-3|TRBJ2-1
TGCGCCAGCAGCCAAGATCCCGGGACTTCAACTGCGCCCAATGAGCAGTTCTTC
CASSQDPGTSTAPNEQFF
>-|-|TRBV19|TRBJ1-3
TGTGCCAGTAGTATACAGGTCTCCTCTGGAAACACCATATATTTT
CASSIQVSSGNTIYF
>TRBD1|-|TRBV2|TRBJ2-3
TGTGCCAGCAGTCGCCCCGGGACAGGGCGGGCAGATACGCAGTATTTT
CASSRPGTGRADTQYF
>-|-|TRBV6-6|TRBJ2-5
TGTGCCAGCAGTTACTCGGGACAAATAAAGACCCAGTACTTC
CASSYSGQIKTQYF
>-|-|TRBV10-3|TRBJ1-2
TGTGCCATCAGTGCGACAGGCTATGGCTACACCTTC
CAISATGYGYTF
>-|-|TRBV7-2|TRBJ2-3
TGTGCCAGCAGCTTAGCTTCAAGGGCCGTCACAGATACGCAGTATTTT
CASSLASRAVTDTQYF
>-|-|TRBV28|TRBJ2-1
TGTGCCAGCAACCGGGCCCTGAAACGAAATGAGCAGTTCTTC
CASNRALKRNEQFF
>-|-|TRBV5-5|TRBJ2-7
TGTGCCAGCAGCTTGGCGCCGGTTTACGAGCAGTACTTC
CASSLAPVYEQYF
>TRBD2|once|TRBV2|TRBJ2-1
TGTGCCAGCAGTGAAGAACGGCTAGCGGGGGAGCAGTTCTTC
CASSEERLAGEQFF
>-|-|TRBV13|TRBJ1-1
TGTGCCAGCAGCCTCCCCAGCAGGGGCACGACTGAAGCTTTCTTT
CASSLPSRGTTEAFF
>TRBD1|-|TRBV25-1|TRBJ1-1
TGTGCCAGCAGTGAACTCAAGGGGGCGAACACTGAAGCTTTCTTT
CASSELKGANTEAFF
>-|-|TRBV7-9|TRBJ1-4
TGTGCCAGGGAGGTTCGGGGAAGCTTAAATGAAAAACTGTTTTTT
CAREVRGSLNEKLFF
>-|-|TRBV5-1|TRBJ1-1
TGCGCCAGCAGCGGCGGGACAAGGGGGGCGAACACTGAAGCTTTCTTT
CASSGGTRGANTEAFF
>TRBD2|-|TRBV5-1|TRBJ2-3
TGCGCCAGCAGACCCGGGACTAGCGGGGTCACAGATACGCAGTATTTT
CASRPGTSGVTDTQYF
>-|-|TRBV28|TRBJ1-2
TGTGCCAGCATAGGGGGGATCCAGGTCTTAACCTATGGCTACACCTTC
CASIGGIQVLTYGYTF
>TRBD2|-|TRBV7-2|TRBJ2-5
TGTGCCAGCAGCTTGGGACCGCGCGGGGGGGCCGGGAAGACCCAGTACTTC
CASSLGPRGGAGKTQYF
>-|-|TRBV2|TRBJ2-4
TGTGCCAGCAGTGCTTGGACGCGAACCAAAAACATTCAGTACTTC
CASSAWTRTKNIQYF
>-|-|TRBV5-4|TRBJ1-1
TGTGCCAGCAGCACCTTGACACCGAACACTGAAGCTTTCTTT
CASSTLTPNTEAFF